The T cell receptor beta chain under discussion was sequenced for a study of metastatic and nonmetastatic thyroid tumors. TCRdb re-called the PCR reads through MiXCR. The sample holds about 34,000 clones; about a sixth are singletons and the top ten take around 7.5%. The table lists this clone with many counts. Thyroid surgery had not been preceded by any treatment in any patient. This TCR came from a female donor with papillary thyroid cancer or a benign thyroid nodule (not recorded which). Some clones in this sample may be carry-over from other donors' samples. Sequencing was carried out using blood.

In DNA form, the CDR3 reads TGCAGTGCTACAAAACCGGGGGTGAGTAGCAATCAGCCCCAGCATTTT. It is translated as CSATKPGVSSNQPQHF. V and J are TRBV20-1 and TRBJ1-5; TRBD1 is a possible D gene (5 bases). Germline V CDR1 and CDR2: DFQATT, SNEGSKA (reference sequence). The CDR3 is 16 amino acids. The V end lost 4 bases, the J end lost 0 bases, and 16 bases lay between the germline ends.